This is a list of T cell receptor beta chains from one sample in a study of early T cells in non-severe SARS-CoV-2 infection. TCRdb passed the 5' RACE reads through MiXCR, listing each CDR3 protein once. The top ten clones hold about 3.7% of a sample with tens of thousands of distinct CDR3 sequences, around 15% of them seen once. Sample: whole blood, taken at baseline. These receptors were collected from an adult who was a healthcare worker with PCR-confirmed SARS-CoV-2 infection or an uninfected control (not recorded which). Both conserved end residues are part of each CDR3. The D gene is left open where the match is weak. Clone size is shown for a subset of rows, as once, few, many or a class of expanded clone.

>TRBV24-1|few|.|TRBJ1-5
TGTGCCCTATCGATCGAGACAGGCTACAATCAGCCCCAGCATTTT
CALSIETGYNQPQHF
>TRBV7-8|many|.|TRBJ2-2
TGTGCCAGCAGCGCCCCGGGGGACGGTACGAACACCGGGGAGCTGTTTTTT
CASSAPGDGTNTGELFF
>TRBV4-1|.|TRBD1|TRBJ2-1
TGCGCCAGCAGCCAGGGGGACAGGCCGGGCAATGAGCAGTTCTTC
CASSQGDRPGNEQFF
>TRBV11-1|few|TRBD2|TRBJ2-1
TGTGCCAGCAGCTTATCTAGCGGGATGGGCAATGAGCAGTTCTTC
CASSLSSGMGNEQFF
>TRBV6-5|many|.|TRBJ1-5
TGTGCCAGCAGGTTGAGAGAATATAGCAATCAGCCCCAGCATTTT
CASRLREYSNQPQHF
>TRBV18|many|.|TRBJ1-1
TGTGCCAGCTCAGTACAGGGATCTGAAGCTTTCTTT
CASSVQGSEAFF
>TRBV28|.|.|TRBJ2-7
TGTGCCAGCAGTCCCTTGGTGGGGAAGGGCGGTTGGGAGCAGTACTTC
CASSPLVGKGGWEQYF
>TRBV20-1|.|.|TRBJ2-1
TGCAGTGCTAATATAAGGGGAATGGAGCAGTTCTTC
CSANIRGMEQFF
>TRBV12-3/TRBV12-4|many|TRBD1|TRBJ2-3
TGTGCCAGCAGGACCGGACAGGCTCGGGATACGCAGTATTTT
CASRTGQARDTQYF
>TRBV7-9|many|.|TRBJ1-5
TGTGCCAGCAGCTCGAACCGGGTCATCAATCAGCCCCAGCATTTT
CASSSNRVINQPQHF
>TRBV19|few|.|TRBJ2-2
TGTGCCAGTACCCTAGGAGGGCGCGGAGGCGGGGAGCTGTTTTTT
CASTLGGRGGGELFF
>TRBV5-6|few|.|TRBJ1-5
TGTGCCAGCTCGAAACAACGGACAGCCCTCAGCAATCAGCCCCAGCATTTT
CASSKQRTALSNQPQHF
>TRBV15|.|.|TRBJ2-3
TGTGCCACCAGCACCACCCAGCGGGCTAGCACAGATACGCAGTATTTT
CATSTTQRASTDTQYF
>TRBV28|.|.|TRBJ1-1
TGTGCCAGCAGTCCTCCTCCTTATACCCGGGCTGGTGAAGCTTTCTTT
CASSPPPYTRAGEAFF
>TRBV3-1|many|TRBD2|TRBJ2-3
TGTGCCAGCAGCCAAGAGGGACTAGCGGGATATACAGATACGCAGTATTTT
CASSQEGLAGYTDTQYF
>TRBV10-3|.|.|TRBJ2-5
TGTGCCATCTCGTTTGCAGGGAAGGAGACCCAGTACTTC
CAISFAGKETQYF
>TRBV27|few|.|TRBJ1-1
TGTGCCAGCAGAGAGCAGCGGCACACTGAAGCTTTCTTT
CASREQRHTEAFF
>TRBV5-4|few|TRBD1|TRBJ1-3
TGTGCCAGCAGCTCAGTGACAGGGGGCTCTGGAAACACCATATATTTT
CASSSVTGGSGNTIYF
>TRBV24-1|.|.|TRBJ2-3
TGTGCCACCAGTGACTCACCACTTCGCACAGATACGCAGTATTTT
CATSDSPLRTDTQYF
>TRBV27|few|.|TRBJ2-3
TGTGCCAGCAAAGCGGCCGAGGCAGATACGCAGTATTTT
CASKAAEADTQYF
>TRBV10-3|few|.|TRBJ2-1
TGTGCCATCAGTGAGTCGCAGGGCCTAGCCGCGAAAGGGGAGCAGTTCTTC
CAISESQGLAAKGEQFF
>TRBV5-5|.|TRBD2|TRBJ2-1
TGTGCCAGCACCCCCCGTCTGGGGGCGGGGGGGAGTAACAATGAGCAGTTCTTC
CASTPRLGAGGSNNEQFF
>TRBV5-1|few|.|TRBJ2-1
TGCGCCAGCAGCTTACAGATTGACAATGAGCAGTTCTTC
CASSLQIDNEQFF
>TRBV7-8|many|.|TRBJ1-1
TGTGCCAGCAGCTTAGGTGCGGACCAGGGGGCTTTCTTT
CASSLGADQGAFF
>TRBV7-2|many|TRBD2|TRBJ2-1
TGTGCCAGCAGCCTGGGACTAGCGGGAAACAATGAGCAGTTCTTC
CASSLGLAGNNEQFF
>TRBV27|.|.|TRBJ2-4
TGTGCCACCGGGCCCTTAGCCAAAAACATTCAGTACTTC
CATGPLAKNIQYF
>TRBV6-1|.|.|TRBJ1-2
TGTGCCAGCAGTGAATTAAACGGCGTCTACACCTTC
CASSELNGVYTF
>TRBV18|many|.|TRBJ2-7
TGTGCCAGCTCGGATGCCGCAACCTACGAGCAGTACTTC
CASSDAATYEQYF
>TRBV6-5|few|TRBD2|TRBJ2-7
TGTGCCAGCAGCGGACTAGGAGACTACGAGCAGTACTTC
CASSGLGDYEQYF
>TRBV28|many|.|TRBJ2-7
TGTGCCAGCAGTCGCAGTTCAGTAGTCTACGAGCAGTACTTC
CASSRSSVVYEQYF
>TRBV6-2/TRBV6-3|few|.|TRBJ1-1
TGTGCCAGCAGCTCCCTGGCCAGCGGAACTGAAGCTTTCTTT
CASSSLASGTEAFF
>TRBV3-1|many|.|TRBJ2-1
TGTGCCAGCAGTTCTGACAGGATCCACAATGAGCAGTTCTTC
CASSSDRIHNEQFF
>TRBV5-6|many|TRBD1|TRBJ2-7
TGTGCCAGCAGCCCTAGCACAGGGGGCCACGAGCAGTACTTC
CASSPSTGGHEQYF
>TRBV7-9|few|.|TRBJ1-2
TGTGCCAGCAGCCATGCAAGTCGGGGTACCTATGGCTACACCTTC
CASSHASRGTYGYTF
>TRBV20-1|.|.|TRBJ2-7
TGCAGTGGAAGGCCAGGGGATGGAGGGCAGTACTTC
CSGRPGDGGQYF
>TRBV20-1|.|.|TRBJ2-7
TGCAGTGCTAGAGATAGGCTAGCAGCCTACGAGCAGTACTTC
CSARDRLAAYEQYF
>TRBV9|.|.|TRBJ1-4
TGTGCCAGCAGCGTAGCTACCGGCAGGTCGGGTGAAAAACTGTTTTTT
CASSVATGRSGEKLFF
>TRBV25-1|few|.|TRBJ1-3
TGTGCCAGCAAGGGGGTAGCTGGAAACACCATATATTTT
CASKGVAGNTIYF
>TRBV28|few|.|TRBJ2-5
TGTGCCAGCAGTTTTGGGGGGCTACCAGGGGAGACCCAGTACTTC
CASSFGGLPGETQYF
>TRBV6-4|few|.|TRBJ2-1
TGTGCCAGCAGTGACAGGTCCCTTTCCTACAATGAGCAGTTCTTC
CASSDRSLSYNEQFF
>TRBV3-1|few|TRBD2|TRBJ2-1
TGTGCCAGCAGCCGTTCGGGACTAGCAGCCCATGAGCAGTTCTTC
CASSRSGLAAHEQFF
>TRBV5-4|.|TRBD1|TRBJ2-1
TGTGCCAGCAGCCGACAGGGATTTTTCGACAATGAGCAGTTCTTC
CASSRQGFFDNEQFF
>TRBV20-1|.|TRBD2|TRBJ2-7
TGCAGTGCTTCTAGTCTAGCGGGAGTCGAGCAGTACTTC
CSASSLAGVEQYF
>TRBV2|.|.|TRBJ2-3
TGTGCCAGCAGTCCTGACGGAATCACAGATACGCAGTATTTT
CASSPDGITDTQYF
>TRBV3-1|many|.|TRBJ2-3
TGTGCCAGCAGCCAAGCCAGCGGGAGCACAGATACGCAGTATTTT
CASSQASGSTDTQYF